This TCR beta chain originates from a study of shared T cell receptors in the human thymus. Deletions cut 2 bases from V and 3 bases from J, with 18 bases between. Germline-derived CDR1 and CDR2 are SGHDT and YYEEEE. The CDR3 sequence is 16 residues long. The repertoire was sequenced with immunoSEQ multiplex PCR; TCRdb's copy has only in-frame clones and lacks some. In the table there are over 65,000 clones, about 95% of which are singletons. Sequenced: thymocytes. The clonotype originates from a human donor. The chain combines TRBV5-6 with TRBJ2-7; D not resolved. DNA of the CDR3: TGTGCCAGCAGCTTTACCCAAGGGATGTTTGACTACGAGCAGTACTTC. It specifies CASSFTQGMFDYEQYF.